Listed below are T cell receptor beta chains from one sample, sequenced in a study of T-cell reconstitution after alpha-beta-depleted transplantation in children. TCRdb used MiXCR to reprocess the PCR reads, holding one entry per CDR3 protein. In the table there are 250,000 to 300,000 distinct CDR3 sequences, more than 9% of which are singletons. Sequenced here: peripheral blood, sampled 180 days after TCRalphabeta/CD19-depleted stem cell transplant. The receptors were sampled from a male patient aged 2-15 years who had a stem cell transplant for chronic granulomatous disease, so the T cells may come from the graft donor. Both conserved end residues are part of each CDR3. The order of the fields is CDR3 protein, V gene.

CDR3: CASSAILGTSGNEQFF; V: TRBV27
CDR3: CASTRGLRGRTDTQYF; V: TRBV5-1
CDR3: CASSFPSKLEAYEQYF; V: TRBV28
CDR3: CASSEQDKYLTFYGYTF; V: TRBV19
CDR3: CSASPQGAGSYEQYF; V: TRBV20-1
CDR3: CASSSRPGSAALGYGYTF; V: TRBV27
CDR3: CASNRAGSSYEQYF; V: TRBV5-4
CDR3: CASSLSRVTFSYNEQFF; V: TRBV7-9
CDR3: CASSPGTHLNEQFF; V: TRBV5-1
CDR3: CASSSGLRGGETQYF; V: TRBV6-1
CDR3: CASSPIFGDRDYEQYF; V: TRBV18
CDR3: CASNPTNRYEQYF; V: TRBV6-2/TRBV6-3
CDR3: CASSLSGVGYGYTF; V: TRBV12-3/TRBV12-4
CDR3: CSIRDSPKEQFF; V: TRBV29-1
CDR3: CASRSGVNSPLHF; V: TRBV27
CDR3: CSATSDTQYF; V: TRBV20-1
CDR3: CASSQAGPGDDEQFF; V: TRBV12-3/TRBV12-4
CDR3: CASSKGFYEQYF; V: TRBV21-1
CDR3: CSVVAKGTGGQREGLYEQYF; V: TRBV29-1
CDR3: CASSPRSDRRADTQYF; V: TRBV5-1
CDR3: CASSLGESITGELFF; V: TRBV7-9
CDR3: CSATTPGQTLYGYTF; V: TRBV20-1
CDR3: CASSLSSTYEQYF; V: TRBV5-1
CDR3: CAGALGDRGFYEQYF; V: TRBV6-2/TRBV6-3
CDR3: CASRPRQGQGEDNEQFF; V: TRBV7-6
CDR3: CASSEARGWEQFF; V: TRBV6-1
CDR3: CSARDWQRGYEQYF; V: TRBV20-1
CDR3: CASSSRLAPLGDEQFF; V: TRBV7-9
CDR3: CSAKLTVSTDTQYF; V: TRBV20-1
CDR3: CASSPSGEAYEQYF; V: TRBV7-3
CDR3: CASSLGTGTAYEQYF; V: TRBV11-1
CDR3: CASSVGRQGFFYEQYF; V: TRBV9
CDR3: CASSLRGGGPTDTQYF; V: TRBV7-2
CDR3: CASSFHPLSGRKETQYF; V: TRBV28
CDR3: CAGATRPGTDTQYF; V: TRBV7-8
CDR3: CAWSVTGGWMDEQFF; V: TRBV30
CDR3: CASGFQRTETQYF; V: TRBV12-5
CDR3: CSVRKSRTGSGDEQYF; V: TRBV29-1
CDR3: CASSYGTRDSPLHF; V: TRBV7-9
CDR3: CASSLQGPSTDTQYF; V: TRBV19
CDR3: CASSARLAGNQETQYF; V: TRBV9
CDR3: CASSSTGQGFTEAFF; V: TRBV5-5
CDR3: CASSEPAGTGYNEQFF; V: TRBV2
CDR3: CASRGQGITYEQYF; V: TRBV28
CDR3: CASSLVGLAYQFF; V: TRBV7-2
CDR3: CASSPIPAADTQYF; V: TRBV18
CDR3: CASSPGTAHPLIISYNEQFF; V: TRBV28
CDR3: CASRNSEGVQYF; V: TRBV7-6
CDR3: CASSDLDRGETQYF; V: TRBV25-1
CDR3: CASSTFYEQFF; V: TRBV6-5
CDR3: CASSQIGDRAGQETQYF; V: TRBV3-1
CDR3: CSATSGGGHSYNEQFF; V: TRBV20-1
CDR3: CASSDGLDYGYTF; V: TRBV2
CDR3: CASSQESGTRSNEQFF; V: TRBV4-2
CDR3: CATSRDPGTLTDYGYTF; V: TRBV15
CDR3: CASRPSGKLYYEQYF; V: TRBV12-3/TRBV12-4
CDR3: CASSQGVRLEGAEAFF; V: TRBV4-2
CDR3: CASSLQGNTDTQYF; V: TRBV28
CDR3: CASSSPGQGYNEQFF; V: TRBV5-5